Each of the 4 T cell receptor beta chains below was sequenced from the same sample in a study of cytomegalovirus exposure and HLA in healthy donors. PCR amplification relied on 60 Vbeta primers (plus 13 Jbeta primers). TCRdb keeps only in-frame clones here, not all; method: immunoSEQ multiplex PCR. Here the sample spans around 70,000 clones, roughly 74% being singletons. Sample: PBMCs. Every receptor here comes from a human donor in good health.

This chain connects TRBV6-1 to TRBJ2-5, with a weak D call TRBD1 (5 bases). The CDR3 runs 14 residues. V was trimmed by 3 bases and J by 1 base, leaving 9 bases between them. Germline V gives CDR1 MNHNS, CDR2 SASEGT. CDR3 sequence: CASSDRVIQETQYF. CDR3 bases: TGTGCCAGCAGTGACAGGGTCATCCAAGAGACCCAGTACTTC.

This clone was seen only once. This chain uses TRBV4-1 with TRBJ2-7; 7 bases agree with TRBD1. V was pared by 4 bases and J by 3 bases, with 9 bases of the junction left unmatched. CDR3 length: 15 amino acids. CDR1 and CDR2 (germline): MGHRA, YSYEKL. The CDR3 DNA sequence: TGCGCCAGCAGCCTGTCACAGGGGTTGGGCTACGAGCAGTACTTC. This gives the protein CASSLSQGLGYEQYF.

The genes are TRBV27 and TRBJ2-7; possibly TRBD2 for D (6 bases). Trimming removed 5 bases at V and 5 bases at J, with 25 bases between. The germline V gene has CDR1 MNHEY and CDR2 SMNVEV (reference sequence). This CDR3 is built from 17 residues. DNA for the CDR3: TGTGCCAGCAGTGAGACCGGGGCGGGACGTAGAGGGGACGAGCAGTACTTC. Translating it yields CASSETGAGRRGDEQYF.

This rearrangement joins TRBV5-1 to TRBJ2-3, with TRBD1 matching over 8 bases. Germline V gene sequence: CDR1 SGHRS, CDR2 YFSETQ. J was trimmed by 6 bases and V by 2 bases; bases with no gene match: 2. CDR3 length: 13 residues. The CDR3 is CASSFQGADTQYF. Written as DNA, the CDR3 is TGCGCCAGCAGCTTTCAGGGGGCGGATACGCAGTATTTT.